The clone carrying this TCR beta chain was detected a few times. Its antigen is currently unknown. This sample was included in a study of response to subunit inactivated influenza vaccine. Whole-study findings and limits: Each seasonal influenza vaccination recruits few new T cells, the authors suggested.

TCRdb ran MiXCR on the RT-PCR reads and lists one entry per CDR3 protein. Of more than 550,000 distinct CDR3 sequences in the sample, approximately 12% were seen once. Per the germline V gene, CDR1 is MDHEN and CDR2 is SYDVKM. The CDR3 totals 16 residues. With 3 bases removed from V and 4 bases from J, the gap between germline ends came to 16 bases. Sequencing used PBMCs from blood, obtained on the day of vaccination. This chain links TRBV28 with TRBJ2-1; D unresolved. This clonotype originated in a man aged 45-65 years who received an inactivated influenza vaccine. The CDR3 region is CASSFSPVWQYNEQFF. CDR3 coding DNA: TGTGCCAGCAGTTTTTCCCCGGTCTGGCAATACAATGAGCAGTTCTTC.